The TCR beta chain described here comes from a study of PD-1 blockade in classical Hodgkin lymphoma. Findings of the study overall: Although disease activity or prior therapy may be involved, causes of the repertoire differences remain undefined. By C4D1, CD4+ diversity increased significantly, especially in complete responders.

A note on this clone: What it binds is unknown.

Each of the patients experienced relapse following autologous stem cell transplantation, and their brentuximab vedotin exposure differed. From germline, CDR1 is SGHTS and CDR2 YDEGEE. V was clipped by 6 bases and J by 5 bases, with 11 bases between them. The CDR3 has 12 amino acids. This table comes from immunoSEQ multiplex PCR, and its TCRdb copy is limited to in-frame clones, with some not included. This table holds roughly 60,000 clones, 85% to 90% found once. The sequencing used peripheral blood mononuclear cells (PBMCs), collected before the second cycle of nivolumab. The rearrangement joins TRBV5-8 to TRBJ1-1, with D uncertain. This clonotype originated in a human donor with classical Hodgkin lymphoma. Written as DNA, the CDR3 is TGTGCCAGCAATCACGGGGTTACTGAAGCTTTCTTT. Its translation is CASNHGVTEAFF. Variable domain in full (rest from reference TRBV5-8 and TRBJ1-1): EAGVTQSPTHLIKTRGQQATLRCSPISGHTSVYWYQQALGLGLQFLLWYDEGEERNRGNFPPRFSGRQFPNYSSELNVNALELEDSALYLCASNHGVTEAFFGQGTRLTVV.